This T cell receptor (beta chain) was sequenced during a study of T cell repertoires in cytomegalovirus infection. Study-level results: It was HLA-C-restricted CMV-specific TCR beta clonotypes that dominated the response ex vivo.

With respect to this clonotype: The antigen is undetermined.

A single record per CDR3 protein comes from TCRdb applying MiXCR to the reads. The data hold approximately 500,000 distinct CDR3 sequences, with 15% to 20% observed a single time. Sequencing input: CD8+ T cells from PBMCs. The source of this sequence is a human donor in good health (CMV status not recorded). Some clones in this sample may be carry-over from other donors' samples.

The CDR3 protein is CSARDGGYNSPLHF. CDR3 DNA sequence: TGCAGTGCTAGAGACGGGGGCTATAATTCACCCCTCCACTTT. This chain joins TRBV20-1 and TRBJ1-6; D may be TRBD1 (5 bases). CDR1 is DFQATT and CDR2 is SNEGSKA in the germline V gene (reference sequence). Trimming took 0 bases from V and 3 from J, leaving 6 bases between them. The CDR3 is made up of 14 amino acids.